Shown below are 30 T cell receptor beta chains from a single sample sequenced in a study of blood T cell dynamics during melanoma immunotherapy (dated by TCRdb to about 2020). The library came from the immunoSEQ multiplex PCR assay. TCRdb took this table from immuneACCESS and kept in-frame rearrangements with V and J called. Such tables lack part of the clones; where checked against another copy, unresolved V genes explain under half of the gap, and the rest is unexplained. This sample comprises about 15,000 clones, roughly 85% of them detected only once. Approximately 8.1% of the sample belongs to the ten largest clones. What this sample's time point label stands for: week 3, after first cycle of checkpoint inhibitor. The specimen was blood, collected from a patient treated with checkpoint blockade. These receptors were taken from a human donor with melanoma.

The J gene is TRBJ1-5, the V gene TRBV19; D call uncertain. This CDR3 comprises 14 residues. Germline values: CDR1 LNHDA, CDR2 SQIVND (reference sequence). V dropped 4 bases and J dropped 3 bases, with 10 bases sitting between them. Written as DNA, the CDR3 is TGTGCCAGTAGTAGAGGGAACTCCAATCAGCCCCAGCATTTT. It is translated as CASSRGNSNQPQHF.

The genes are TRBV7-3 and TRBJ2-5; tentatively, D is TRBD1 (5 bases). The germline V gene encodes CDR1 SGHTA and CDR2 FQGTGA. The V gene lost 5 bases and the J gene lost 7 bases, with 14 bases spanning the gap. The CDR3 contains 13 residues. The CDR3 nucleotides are TGTGCCAGCAGCCTTACAGGCCCAGGGACCCAGTACTTC. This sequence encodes CASSLTGPGTQYF.

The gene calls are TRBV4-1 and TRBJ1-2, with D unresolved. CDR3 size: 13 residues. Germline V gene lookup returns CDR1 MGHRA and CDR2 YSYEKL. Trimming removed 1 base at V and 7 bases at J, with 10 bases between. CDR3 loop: CASSQVGLGGYTF. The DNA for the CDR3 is TGCGCCAGCAGCCAAGTAGGGCTCGGTGGCTACACCTTC.

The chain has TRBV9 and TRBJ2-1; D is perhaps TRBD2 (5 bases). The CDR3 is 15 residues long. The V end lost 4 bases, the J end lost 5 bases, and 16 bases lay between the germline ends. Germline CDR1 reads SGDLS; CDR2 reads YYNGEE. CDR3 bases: TGTGCCAGCAGCCCCCAAGTCGGACTCAACAATGAGCAGTTCTTC. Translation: CASSPQVGLNNEQFF.

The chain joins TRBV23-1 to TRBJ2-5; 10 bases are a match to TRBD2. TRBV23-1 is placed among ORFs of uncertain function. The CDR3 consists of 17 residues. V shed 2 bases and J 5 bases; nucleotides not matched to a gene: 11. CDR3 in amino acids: CASSQPQLAGVEETQYF. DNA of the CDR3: TGCGCCAGCAGTCAACCCCAGCTAGCGGGAGTAGAGGAGACCCAGTACTTC.

The CDR3 region is CASSFSGTDNSPLHF. The CDR3 bases are TGCGCCAGCAGCTTCTCCGGGACGGATAATTCACCCCTCCACTTT. The chain combines TRBV5-1 with TRBJ1-6; D may be TRBD1 (5 bases). In germline, CDR1 is SGHRS, CDR2 YFSETQ. Trimming took off 2 bases at V and 5 bases at J, with 11 bases between the two ends. The CDR3 totals 15 residues.

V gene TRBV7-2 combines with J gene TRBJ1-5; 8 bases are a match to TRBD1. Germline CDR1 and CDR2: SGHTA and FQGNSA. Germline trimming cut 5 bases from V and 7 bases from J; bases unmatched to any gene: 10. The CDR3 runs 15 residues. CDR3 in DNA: TGTGCCAGCAGCATTGAGGACAGGGAGGAGCAGCCCCAGCATTTT. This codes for CASSIEDREEQPQHF.

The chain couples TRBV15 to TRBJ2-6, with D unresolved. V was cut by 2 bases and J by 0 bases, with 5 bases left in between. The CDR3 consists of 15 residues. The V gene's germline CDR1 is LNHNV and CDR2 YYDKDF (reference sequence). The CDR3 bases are TGTGCCACCAGCAGACCCCTCTCTGGGGCCAACGTCCTGACTTTC. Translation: CATSRPLSGANVLTF.

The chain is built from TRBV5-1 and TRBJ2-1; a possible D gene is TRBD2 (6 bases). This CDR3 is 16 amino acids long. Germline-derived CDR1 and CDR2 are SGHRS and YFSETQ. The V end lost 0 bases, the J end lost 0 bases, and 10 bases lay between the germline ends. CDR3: CASSLGVAVSYNEQFF. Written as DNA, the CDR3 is TGCGCCAGCAGCTTGGGGGTAGCGGTCTCCTACAATGAGCAGTTCTTC.

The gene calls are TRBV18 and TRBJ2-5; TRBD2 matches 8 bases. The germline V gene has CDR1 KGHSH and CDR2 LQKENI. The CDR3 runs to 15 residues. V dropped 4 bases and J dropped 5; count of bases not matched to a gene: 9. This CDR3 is CASSRISGLGETQYF. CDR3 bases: TGTGCCAGCTCACGTATTTCGGGACTAGGCGAGACCCAGTACTTC.

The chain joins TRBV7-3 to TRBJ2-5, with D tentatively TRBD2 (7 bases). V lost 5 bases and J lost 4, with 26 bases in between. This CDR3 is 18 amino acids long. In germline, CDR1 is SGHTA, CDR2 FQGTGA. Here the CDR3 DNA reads TGTGCCAGCAGCCCAGGCAGAACAGGGAGGGCGGCAGGAGAGACCCAGTACTTC. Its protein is CASSPGRTGRAAGETQYF.

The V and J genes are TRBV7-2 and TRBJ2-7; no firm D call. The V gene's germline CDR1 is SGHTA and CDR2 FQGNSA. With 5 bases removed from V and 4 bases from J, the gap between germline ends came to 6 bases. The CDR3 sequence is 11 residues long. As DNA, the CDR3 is TGTGCCAGCAGCCCCGCTTACGAGCAGTACTTC. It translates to CASSPAYEQYF.

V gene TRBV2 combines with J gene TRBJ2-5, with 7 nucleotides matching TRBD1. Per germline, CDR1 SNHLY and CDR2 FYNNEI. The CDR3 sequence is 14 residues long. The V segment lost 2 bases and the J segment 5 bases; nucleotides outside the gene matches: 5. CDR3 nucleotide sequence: TGTGCCAGCAGTGAACTTGGACAGGCGGAGACCCAGTACTTC. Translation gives CASSELGQAETQYF.

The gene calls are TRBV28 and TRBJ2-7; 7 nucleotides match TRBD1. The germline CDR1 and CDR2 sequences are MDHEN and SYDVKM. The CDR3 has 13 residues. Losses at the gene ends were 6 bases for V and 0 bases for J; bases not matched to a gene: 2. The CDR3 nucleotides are TGTGCCAGCAGGGCAGGGGGCTCCTACGAGCAGTACTTC. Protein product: CASRAGGSYEQYF.

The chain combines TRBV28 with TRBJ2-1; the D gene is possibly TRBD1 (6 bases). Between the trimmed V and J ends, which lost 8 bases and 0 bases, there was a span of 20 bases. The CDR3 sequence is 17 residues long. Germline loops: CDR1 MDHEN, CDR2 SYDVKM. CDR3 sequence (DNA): TGTGCCAGCCTCGATCGGCGTGGGGGCAGCTCCTACAATGAGCAGTTCTTC. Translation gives CASLDRRGGSSYNEQFF.

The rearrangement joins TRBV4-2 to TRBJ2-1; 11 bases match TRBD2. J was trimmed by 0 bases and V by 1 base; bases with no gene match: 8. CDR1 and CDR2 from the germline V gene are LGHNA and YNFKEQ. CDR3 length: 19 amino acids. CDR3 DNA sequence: TGTGCCAGCAGCCAAGGGGTTAGCGGGAGGGGGAGCTCCTACAATGAGCAGTTCTTC. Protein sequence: CASSQGVSGRGSSYNEQFF.

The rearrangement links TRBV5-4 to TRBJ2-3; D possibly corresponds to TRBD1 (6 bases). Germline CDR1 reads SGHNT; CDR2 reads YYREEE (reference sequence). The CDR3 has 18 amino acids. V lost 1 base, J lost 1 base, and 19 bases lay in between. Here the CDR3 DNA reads TGTGCCAGCAGCTTGACCAGGGGCTTGGGGTTGGGCACAGATACGCAGTATTTT. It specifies CASSLTRGLGLGTDTQYF. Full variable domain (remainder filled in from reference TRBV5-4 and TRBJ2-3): ETGVTQSPTHLIKTRGQQVTLRCSSQSGHNTVSWYQQALGQGPQFIFQYYREEENGRGNFPPRFSGLQFPNYSSELNVNALELDDSALYLCASSLTRGLGLGTDTQYFGPGTRLTVL.

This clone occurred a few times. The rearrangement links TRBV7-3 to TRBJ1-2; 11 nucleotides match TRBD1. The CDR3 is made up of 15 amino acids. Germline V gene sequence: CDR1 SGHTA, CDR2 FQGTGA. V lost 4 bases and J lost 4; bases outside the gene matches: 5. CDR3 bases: TGTGCCAGCAGCTGGACAGGGGGCGCAGGCTATGGCTACACCTTC. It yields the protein CASSWTGGAGYGYTF.

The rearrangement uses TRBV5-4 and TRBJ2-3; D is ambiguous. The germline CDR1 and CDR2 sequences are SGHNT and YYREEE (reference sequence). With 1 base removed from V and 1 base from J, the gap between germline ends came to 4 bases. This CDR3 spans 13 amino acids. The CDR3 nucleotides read TGTGCCAGCAGCTTGTACGGCACAGATACGCAGTATTTT. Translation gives CASSLYGTDTQYF.

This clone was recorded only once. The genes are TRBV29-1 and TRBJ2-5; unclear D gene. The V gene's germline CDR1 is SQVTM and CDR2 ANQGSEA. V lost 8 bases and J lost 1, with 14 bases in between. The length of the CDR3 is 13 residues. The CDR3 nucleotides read TGCAGCTGCCGGGCAGCCGTCCAAGAGACCCAGTACTTC. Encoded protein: CSCRAAVQETQYF.

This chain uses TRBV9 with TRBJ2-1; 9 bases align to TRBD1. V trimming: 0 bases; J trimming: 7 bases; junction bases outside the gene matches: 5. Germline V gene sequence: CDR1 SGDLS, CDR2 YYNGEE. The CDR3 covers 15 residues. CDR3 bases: TGTGCCAGCAGCGTAGTGGGACAGGGAGGGAATGAGCAGTTCTTC. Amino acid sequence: CASSVVGQGGNEQFF.

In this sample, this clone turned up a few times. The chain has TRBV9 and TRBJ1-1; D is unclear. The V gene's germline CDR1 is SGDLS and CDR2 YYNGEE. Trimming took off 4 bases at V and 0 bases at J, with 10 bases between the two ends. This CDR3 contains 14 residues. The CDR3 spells CASSPNVVNTEAFF. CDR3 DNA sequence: TGTGCCAGCAGCCCGAACGTCGTGAACACTGAAGCTTTCTTT.

In nucleotides, the CDR3 is TGTGCCAGCAGCTTGGCCCAGGCCCGGGGGGCTGAAGCTTTCTTT. Protein product: CASSLAQARGAEAFF. J is TRBJ1-1 and V is TRBV5-5, with D possibly matching TRBD1 (5 bases). The CDR3 loop spans 15 amino acids. Looked up from germline, CDR1 is SGHKS and CDR2 is YYEKEE (reference sequence). V was clipped by 0 bases and J by 6 bases, with 15 bases between them.

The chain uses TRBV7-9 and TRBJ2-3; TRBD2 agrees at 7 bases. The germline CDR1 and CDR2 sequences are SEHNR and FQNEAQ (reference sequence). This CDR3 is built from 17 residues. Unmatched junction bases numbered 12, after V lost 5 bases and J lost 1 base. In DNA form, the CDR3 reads TGTGCCAGCAGCGGTAGCCCCTGGGCGGGGGGCACAGATACGCAGTATTTT. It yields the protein CASSGSPWAGGTDTQYF.

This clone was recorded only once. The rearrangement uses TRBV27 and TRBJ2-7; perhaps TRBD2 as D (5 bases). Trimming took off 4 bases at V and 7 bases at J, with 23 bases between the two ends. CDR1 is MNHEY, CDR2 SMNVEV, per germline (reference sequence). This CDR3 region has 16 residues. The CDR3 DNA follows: TGTGCCAGCAGTTACTCGAGCCCTAGCCTAAACGAGGAGCAGTACTTC. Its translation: CASSYSSPSLNEEQYF.

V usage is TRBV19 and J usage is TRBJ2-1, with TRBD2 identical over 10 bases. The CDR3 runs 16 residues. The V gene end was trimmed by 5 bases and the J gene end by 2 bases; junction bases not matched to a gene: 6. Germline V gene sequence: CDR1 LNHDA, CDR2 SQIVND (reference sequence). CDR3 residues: CASSVVAGGPYNEQFF. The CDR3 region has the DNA TGTGCCAGTAGTGTAGTAGCGGGAGGCCCCTACAATGAGCAGTTCTTC. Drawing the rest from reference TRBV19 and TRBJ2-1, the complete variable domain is DGGITQSPKYLFRKEGQNVTLSCEQNLNHDAMYWYRQDPGQGLRLIYYSQIVNDFQKGDIAEGYSVSREKKESFPLTVTSAQKNPTAFYLCASSVVAGGPYNEQFFGPGTRLTVL.

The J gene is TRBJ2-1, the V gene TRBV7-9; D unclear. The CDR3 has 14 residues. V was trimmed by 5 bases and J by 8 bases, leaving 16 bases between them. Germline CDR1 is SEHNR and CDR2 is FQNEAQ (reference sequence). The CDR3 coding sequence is TGTGCCAGCAGCCCAAGAAATAAGGTAGATGAGCAGTTCTTC. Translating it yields CASSPRNKVDEQFF. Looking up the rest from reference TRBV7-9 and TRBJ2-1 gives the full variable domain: DTGVSQNPRHKITKRGQNVTFRCDPISEHNRLYWYRQTLGQGPEFLTYFQNEAQLEKSRLLSDRFSAERPKGSFSTLEIQRTEQGDSAMYLCASSPRNKVDEQFFGPGTRLTVL.

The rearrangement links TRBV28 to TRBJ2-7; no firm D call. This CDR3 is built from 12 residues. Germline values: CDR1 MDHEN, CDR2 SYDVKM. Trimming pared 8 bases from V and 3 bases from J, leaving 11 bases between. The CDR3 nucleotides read TGTGCCAGCGCGCGAAAGGACTACGAGCAGTACTTC. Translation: CASARKDYEQYF.

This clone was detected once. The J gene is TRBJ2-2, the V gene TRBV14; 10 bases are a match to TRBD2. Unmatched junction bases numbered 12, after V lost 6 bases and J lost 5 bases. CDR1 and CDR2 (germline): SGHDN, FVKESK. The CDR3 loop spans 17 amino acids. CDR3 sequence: CASSPYRGTSVTGELFF. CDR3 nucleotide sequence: TGTGCCAGCAGTCCGTACCGCGGGACTAGCGTAACCGGGGAGCTGTTTTTT. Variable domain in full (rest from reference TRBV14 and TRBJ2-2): EAGVTQFPSHSVIEKGQTVTLRCDPISGHDNLYWYRRVMGKEIKFLLHFVKESKQDESGMPNNRFLAERTGGTYSTLKVQPAELEDSGVYFCASSPYRGTSVTGELFFGEGSRLTVL.

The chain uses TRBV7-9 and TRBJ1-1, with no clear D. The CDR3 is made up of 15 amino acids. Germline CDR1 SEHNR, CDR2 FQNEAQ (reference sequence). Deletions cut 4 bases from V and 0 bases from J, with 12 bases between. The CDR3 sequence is CASSSPGSMNTEAFF. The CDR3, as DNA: TGTGCCAGCAGCTCCCCGGGAAGCATGAACACTGAAGCTTTCTTT.